These T cell receptor beta chains were read from a single sample in a study of OX40 agonist ivuxolimab in advanced cancers. The table came from immunoSEQ multiplex PCR; TCRdb's copy has only in-frame clones and leaves some out. The table has about 79,000 clones, 88% seen once. The input for sequencing was CD4+ or CD8+ T cells sorted from blood, taken in a trial of the OX40 agonist ivuxolimab. The receptors come from an adult with an advanced solid tumor such as melanoma, head and neck, liver or kidney cancer. Both conserved end residues are part of each CDR3. Each record gives: J gene, V gene, D gene, clone size, CDR3 DNA, CDR3 protein. The D gene is left open where the match is weak. Size is stated for part of the rows, as once, few or many counts, or as a class when the clone is expanded.

j_call: TRBJ2-2; v_call: TRBV12-2; d_call: NA; clone_size: NA; cdr3_nt: TGTGCAAGTCGCTTAGGACTAGCGGTATGCACCGGGGAGCTGTTTTTT; cdr3_aa: CASRLGLAVCTGELFF
j_call: TRBJ1-2; v_call: TRBV27; d_call: NA; clone_size: NA; cdr3_nt: TGTGCCAGCAGTTCAAATACAGGCTATGGCTACACCTTC; cdr3_aa: CASSSNTGYGYTF
j_call: TRBJ2-3; v_call: TRBV4-1; d_call: TRBD1; clone_size: NA; cdr3_nt: TGCGCCAGCAGCCAAGAAGGGACAGGGAGCCGAACGGATACGCAGTATTTT; cdr3_aa: CASSQEGTGSRTDTQYF
j_call: TRBJ1-4; v_call: TRBV6-1; d_call: TRBD1; clone_size: NA; cdr3_nt: TGTGCCAGCAATGGACAGGGGCCTAGAGAAAAACTGTTTTTT; cdr3_aa: CASNGQGPREKLFF
j_call: TRBJ2-5; v_call: TRBV5-1; d_call: TRBD1; clone_size: NA; cdr3_nt: TGCGCCAGCAGCCTAGGGACAGAGTCCCCAGAGACCCAGTACTTC; cdr3_aa: CASSLGTESPETQYF
j_call: TRBJ2-1; v_call: TRBV6-6; d_call: NA; clone_size: NA; cdr3_nt: TGTGCCAGCAGTTACTCAGGGGAGCTTTCCTACAATGAGCAGTTCTTC; cdr3_aa: CASSYSGELSYNEQFF
j_call: TRBJ1-4; v_call: TRBV19; d_call: NA; clone_size: NA; cdr3_nt: TGTGCCAGTAGTATGGGGGAGGCAACTAATGAAAAACTGTTTTTT; cdr3_aa: CASSMGEATNEKLFF
j_call: TRBJ2-1; v_call: TRBV27; d_call: TRBD2; clone_size: NA; cdr3_nt: TGTGCCAGCAGTTCCTCGCAGCGGGAGGGTTCGTTCGACAATGAGCAGTTCTTC; cdr3_aa: CASSSSQREGSFDNEQFF
j_call: TRBJ1-1; v_call: TRBV27; d_call: TRBD1; clone_size: NA; cdr3_nt: TGTGCCAGCAGTCAAAAAACAGGGGGTAGGTTGAACACTGAAGCTTTCTTT; cdr3_aa: CASSQKTGGRLNTEAFF
j_call: TRBJ2-1; v_call: TRBV7-3; d_call: NA; clone_size: NA; cdr3_nt: TGTGCCAGCAGCTCCTACCTGTACAATGAGCAGTTCTTC; cdr3_aa: CASSSYLYNEQFF
j_call: TRBJ2-7; v_call: TRBV5-1; d_call: NA; clone_size: once; cdr3_nt: TGCGCCAGCAGCTTTGACAGCTCCAGCTCCTACGAGCAGTACTTC; cdr3_aa: CASSFDSSSSYEQYF
j_call: TRBJ1-1; v_call: TRBV14; d_call: TRBD1; clone_size: NA; cdr3_nt: TGTGCCAGCAGCCCTCAGACAGGGGGAGGCACTGAAGCTTTCTTT; cdr3_aa: CASSPQTGGGTEAFF
j_call: TRBJ2-2; v_call: TRBV5-1; d_call: TRBD2; clone_size: NA; cdr3_nt: TGCGCCAGCAGCTTGGCTAGCGGGTCGAACACCGGGGAGCTGTTTTTT; cdr3_aa: CASSLASGSNTGELFF
j_call: TRBJ2-3; v_call: TRBV5-1; d_call: TRBD2; clone_size: NA; cdr3_nt: TGCGCCAGCAGCTGGGGGACTACCACAGATACGCAGTATTTT; cdr3_aa: CASSWGTTTDTQYF
j_call: TRBJ2-1; v_call: TRBV6-1; d_call: TRBD2; clone_size: NA; cdr3_nt: TGTGCCAGCAGTGAAGCCAGCGCTAGCGGGACCTATGAGCAGTTCTTC; cdr3_aa: CASSEASASGTYEQFF
j_call: TRBJ2-7; v_call: TRBV6-5; d_call: NA; clone_size: NA; cdr3_nt: TGTGCCAGCAGGCCGACAGGTATATACGAGCAGTACTTC; cdr3_aa: CASRPTGIYEQYF
j_call: TRBJ1-1; v_call: TRBV18; d_call: NA; clone_size: NA; cdr3_nt: TGTGCCAGCTCACCAAGGGAGGGCACTGAAGCTTTCTTT; cdr3_aa: CASSPREGTEAFF
j_call: TRBJ2-3; v_call: TRBV27; d_call: NA; clone_size: NA; cdr3_nt: TGTGCCAGCAGAGGACTGGCCCTGGATACGCAGTATTTT; cdr3_aa: CASRGLALDTQYF
j_call: TRBJ2-1; v_call: TRBV5-4; d_call: NA; clone_size: NA; cdr3_nt: TGTGCCAGCAGCTTGTTTGGGGCGCGGAATGAGCAGTTCTTC; cdr3_aa: CASSLFGARNEQFF
j_call: TRBJ1-2; v_call: TRBV28; d_call: TRBD1; clone_size: once; cdr3_nt: TGTGCCAGCAGCTTGGACAGGGTGGACTATGGCTACACCTTC; cdr3_aa: CASSLDRVDYGYTF
j_call: TRBJ2-1; v_call: TRBV5-1; d_call: NA; clone_size: NA; cdr3_nt: TGCGCCAGCAGCTTGAGTGGCTTTTACAATGAGCAGTTCTTC; cdr3_aa: CASSLSGFYNEQFF
j_call: TRBJ2-1; v_call: TRBV18; d_call: NA; clone_size: NA; cdr3_nt: TGTGCCAGCTCACAAGCGAGACAGGGGGTGACTAGCGGATCCTACAATGAGCAGTTCTTC; cdr3_aa: CASSQARQGVTSGSYNEQFF
j_call: TRBJ2-1; v_call: TRBV19; d_call: NA; clone_size: NA; cdr3_nt: TGTGCCAGTAGTAGGAGTTACAATGAGCAGTTCTTC; cdr3_aa: CASSRSYNEQFF
j_call: TRBJ2-7; v_call: TRBV14; d_call: NA; clone_size: once; cdr3_nt: TGTGCCAGCAGCCACAGTTACGAGCAGTACTTC; cdr3_aa: CASSHSYEQYF
j_call: TRBJ2-3; v_call: TRBV5-1; d_call: NA; clone_size: few; cdr3_nt: TGCGCCATTCCCCTCACAGATACGCAGTATTTT; cdr3_aa: CAIPLTDTQYF
j_call: TRBJ2-5; v_call: TRBV6-1; d_call: TRBD1; clone_size: NA; cdr3_nt: TGTGCCAGCAGGGGCGGACAGGGGGGACAAGAGACCCAGTACTTC; cdr3_aa: CASRGGQGGQETQYF
j_call: TRBJ2-3; v_call: TRBV7-9; d_call: NA; clone_size: NA; cdr3_nt: TGTGCCAGCACCAGGACAGCTTTGGCAGATACGCAGTATTTT; cdr3_aa: CASTRTALADTQYF
j_call: TRBJ2-5; v_call: TRBV6-5; d_call: NA; clone_size: NA; cdr3_nt: TGTGCCAGCAGTTACTCATCAGGGCCCCAAGAGACCCAGTACTTC; cdr3_aa: CASSYSSGPQETQYF
j_call: TRBJ2-5; v_call: TRBV2; d_call: TRBD2; clone_size: NA; cdr3_nt: TGTGCCAGCTCCTACACTAGCGGGGACCAAGAGACCCAGTACTTC; cdr3_aa: CASSYTSGDQETQYF
j_call: TRBJ1-5; v_call: TRBV30; d_call: NA; clone_size: NA; cdr3_nt: TGTGCCTGGACCCCTTCAGGGTGGCAGAAGGGCAATCAGCCCCAGCATTTT; cdr3_aa: CAWTPSGWQKGNQPQHF
j_call: TRBJ1-1; v_call: TRBV28; d_call: NA; clone_size: NA; cdr3_nt: TGTGCCAGCCTTCGACAGATGAACACTGAAGCTTTCTTT; cdr3_aa: CASLRQMNTEAFF
j_call: TRBJ2-3; v_call: TRBV11-2; d_call: NA; clone_size: NA; cdr3_nt: TGTGCCAGCAGCTTAGATCGGGATACGCAGTATTTT; cdr3_aa: CASSLDRDTQYF